Below, one T cell receptor (beta chain) is given with its context. Sequenced by immunoSEQ multiplex PCR; TCRdb stores in-frame clones only, minus some. The data contain 40,000 to 45,000 clones, roughly 85% of them singletons. This entry is derived from a study of OX40 agonist ivuxolimab in advanced cancers. CDR3 length: 13 residues. The germline V gene has CDR1 WSHSY and CDR2 SAAADI. V was shortened by 8 bases and J by 4 bases, with 14 bases between the two germline ends. The chain employs TRBV10-2 and TRBJ1-1, with a possible D match to TRBD1 (5 bases). The clonotype comes from an adult with an advanced solid tumor such as melanoma, head and neck, liver or kidney cancer. This specimen consisted of CD4+ or CD8+ T cells sorted from blood, obtained in a trial of the OX40 agonist ivuxolimab. CDR3 nucleotides: TGCGCCAGCGGGACTTCTGGAACCACTGAAGCTTTCTTT. It translates to CASGTSGTTEAFF.